The present TCR beta chain was sequenced within a study of blood T cell repertoires in COVID-19. On the study more broadly: T cells, B-cell-depleted T cells, or PBMCs supplied cDNA or gDNA.

Participants came from roughly 24 US areas, aged about 18 to 95 years. Participants were placed into cohorts based on the clinical history they reported. V was cut by 7 bases and J by 9 bases, with 13 bases left in between. Germline V gene data show CDR1 as SNHLY and CDR2 as FYNNEI. The length of the CDR3 is 13 residues. Under the authors' procedure: The assay estimated nucleated cells by amplifying reference gene primers. Assay: immunoSEQ multiplex PCR; the TCRdb copy retains only in-frame clones and omits some. The D gene and trimming were derived from the DNA, and the V and J assignments and clone size from that table. The table lists about 200,000 clones, approximately 89% of them singletons.

This receptor was identified in a woman in her 30s with acute COVID-19. The chain links TRBV2 to TRBJ1-6; D is unresolved. Sequences were obtained from PBMCs or T cells enriched from blood (not recorded which). The CDR3 nucleotides read TGTGCCAGCAAAGGGTTAGAGGGTTCACCCCTCCACTTT. As protein: CASKGLEGSPLHF.